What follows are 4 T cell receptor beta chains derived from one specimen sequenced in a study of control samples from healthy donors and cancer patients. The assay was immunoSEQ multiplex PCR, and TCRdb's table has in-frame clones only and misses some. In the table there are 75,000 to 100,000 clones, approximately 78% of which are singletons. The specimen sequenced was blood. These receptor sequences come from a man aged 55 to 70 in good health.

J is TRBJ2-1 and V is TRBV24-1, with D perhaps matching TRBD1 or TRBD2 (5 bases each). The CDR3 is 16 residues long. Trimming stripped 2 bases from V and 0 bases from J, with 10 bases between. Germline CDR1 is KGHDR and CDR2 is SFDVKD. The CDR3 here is CATSDSGTRSYNEQFF. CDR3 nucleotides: TGTGCCACCAGTGATTCAGGGACCCGCTCCTACAATGAGCAGTTCTTC.

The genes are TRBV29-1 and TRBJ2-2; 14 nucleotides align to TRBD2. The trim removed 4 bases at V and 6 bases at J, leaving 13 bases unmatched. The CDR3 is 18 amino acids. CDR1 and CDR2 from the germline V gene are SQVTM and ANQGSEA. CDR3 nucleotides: TGCAGCGTTGTTCTACAGAGGACTAGCGGGGGGAGGGCCGGGGAGCTGTTTTTT. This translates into CSVVLQRTSGGRAGELFF.

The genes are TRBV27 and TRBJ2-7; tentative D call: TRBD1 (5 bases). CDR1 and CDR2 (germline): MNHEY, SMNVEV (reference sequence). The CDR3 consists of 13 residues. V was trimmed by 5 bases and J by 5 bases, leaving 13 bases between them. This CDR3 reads CASSLGRVDEQYF. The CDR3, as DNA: TGTGCCAGCAGTCTAGGCAGGGTCGACGAGCAGTACTTC.

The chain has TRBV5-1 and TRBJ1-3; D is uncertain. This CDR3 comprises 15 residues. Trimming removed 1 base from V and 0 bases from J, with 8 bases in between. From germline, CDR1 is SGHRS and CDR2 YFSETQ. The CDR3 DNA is TGCGCCAGCAGCTTGTCGACATCCTCTGGAAACACCATATATTTT. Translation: CASSLSTSSGNTIYF.